Following are 18 T cell receptor beta chains from one sample sequenced in a study of blood T cell repertoires in COVID-19. Method: immunoSEQ multiplex PCR; TCRdb's copy keeps in-frame clones and lacks some. The sample lists around 200,000 clones, 65% to 85% occurring once. The sequenced sample consisted of peripheral blood. These receptors were collected from a man over 45 with active or convalescent COVID-19.

This chain connects TRBV6-6 to TRBJ2-7; 8 bases line up with TRBD1. V was pared by 0 bases and J by 3 bases, with 7 bases of the junction left unmatched. The CDR3 is 16 amino acids. Germline CDR1 is MNHNY and CDR2 is SVGAGI (reference sequence). The CDR3 region is CASSYSRGQGHYEQYF. DNA for the CDR3: TGTGCCAGCAGTTACTCGAGAGGACAGGGACACTACGAGCAGTACTTC.

This chain uses TRBV5-1 with TRBJ1-4; a weak D match, TRBD1 (6 bases). This CDR3 is built from 15 residues. Trimming pared 3 bases from V and 6 bases from J, leaving 15 bases between. The germline CDR1 and CDR2 sequences are SGHRS and YFSETQ. In nucleotides, the CDR3 is TGCGCCAGCAGCTCGAACAGGGACGGCCATGAAAAACTGTTTTTT. It translates to CASSSNRDGHEKLFF.

This chain links TRBV19 with TRBJ1-2, with D maybe TRBD1 (6 bases). This CDR3 is built from 16 residues. Trimming stripped 4 bases from V and 4 bases from J, with 19 bases between. The germline V gene encodes CDR1 LNHDA and CDR2 SQIVND (reference sequence). CDR3 sequence (DNA): TGTGCCAGTAGTAGGACAGACCCTTCAGTTTCCTATGGCTACACCTTC. Protein product: CASSRTDPSVSYGYTF.

V gene TRBV15 combines with J gene TRBJ1-5, with 11 bases fitting TRBD1. CDR1 and CDR2 from the germline V gene are LNHNV and YYDKDF (reference sequence). The CDR3 consists of 20 residues. V trimming: 3 bases; J trimming: 0 bases; junction bases outside the gene matches: 13. CDR3 coding DNA: TGTGCCACCAGCAGGGGGACAGGGGGAACTAACGGCTATAGCAATCAGCCCCAGCATTTT. Translation: CATSRGTGGTNGYSNQPQHF.

This chain joins TRBV7-9 and TRBJ2-6; the match to TRBD1 covers 10 bases. The CDR3 is 17 residues long. J lost 2 bases, V lost 5 bases, and 6 bases had no gene match. Germline loops: CDR1 SEHNR, CDR2 FQNEAQ (reference sequence). In nucleotides, the CDR3 is TGTGCCAGCAGCCCGGGACAGGGGAGACCTGGGGCCAACGTCCTGACTTTC. It codes for CASSPGQGRPGANVLTF.

The gene calls are TRBV28 and TRBJ1-1; no clear D gene. The CDR3 totals 13 residues. Germline CDR1 MDHEN, CDR2 SYDVKM. Trimming took 11 bases from V and 2 from J, leaving 15 bases between them. The CDR3 region has the DNA TGTGCCGCAGCCGGGTCCTTAAACACTGAAGCTTTCTTT. It encodes CAAAGSLNTEAFF.

The chain combines TRBV28 with TRBJ2-7, with 7 positions matching TRBD1. The length of the CDR3 is 16 residues. Germline CDR1 MDHEN, CDR2 SYDVKM. V shed 4 bases and J 4 bases; nucleotides not matched to a gene: 13. In DNA form, the CDR3 reads TGTGCCAGCAGTTCCCCCGATGAGGGGGCTGGGTACGAGCAGTACTTC. This translates into CASSSPDEGAGYEQYF.

CDR3 sequence reads: CASSLGQTGTVAQHF. The CDR3 bases are TGTGCCAGCTCGCTAGGACAGACAGGCACGGTCGCCCAGCATTTT. This chain links TRBV18 with TRBJ1-5; a weak D match, TRBD1 (6 bases). This CDR3 region has 15 residues. Germline V gives CDR1 KGHSH, CDR2 LQKENI. Trimming pared 6 bases from V and 11 bases from J, leaving 23 bases between.

The gene calls are TRBV6-4 and TRBJ2-1, with 9 bases lining up with TRBD1. The CDR3 is 14 amino acids. Germline CDR1 and CDR2: MRHNA and SNTAGT. The J segment lost 6 bases and the V segment lost 2 bases, leaving 2 bases of the junction unmatched. The chain's CDR3 is CASSDKTGGNEQFF. The CDR3 DNA follows: TGTGCCAGCAGTGACAAGACAGGGGGCAATGAGCAGTTCTTC.

The J gene is TRBJ1-1, the V gene TRBV12-2; whether TRBD1, the table's D call, matches the DNA was not checked. TRBV12-2 counts as a pseudogene. The CDR3 has 16 residues. As DNA, the CDR3 is TGTGCAAGTCGCCTTAGACAGGGGGCGAGAGCTGCTGAAGCTTTCTTT. This encodes CASRLRQGARAAEAFF.

This chain connects TRBV5-8 to TRBJ2-6; D possibly corresponds to TRBD1 (5 bases). The CDR3 covers 18 residues. Deletions cut 2 bases from V and 0 bases from J, with 15 bases between. CDR1 and CDR2 from the germline V gene are SGHTS and YDEGEE. CDR3 bases: TGTGCCAGCAGCTTCTTCTTAGGGGATCACTCTGGGGCCAACGTCCTGACTTTC. It specifies CASSFFLGDHSGANVLTF.

This clone has ten or more counts. J is TRBJ1-1 and V is TRBV4-1; D gene uncertain. The ends were cut back, 0 bases at V and 1 base at J, with 9 bases in the middle. The length of the CDR3 is 15 residues. Germline V gene data show CDR1 as MGHRA and CDR2 as YSYEKL. CDR3 sequence reads: CASSQDGRGNTEAFF. The CDR3 bases are TGCGCCAGCAGCCAAGACGGGCGGGGGAACACTGAAGCTTTCTTT.

This chain joins TRBV10-3 and TRBJ2-6; a weak D match, TRBD2 (6 bases). The V gene lost 6 bases and the J gene lost 3 bases, with 27 bases spanning the gap. The CDR3 covers 20 residues. From germline, CDR1 is ENHRY and CDR2 SYGVKD. CDR3: CAIRGSGGARTPGGANVLTF. The CDR3, as DNA: TGTGCCATCAGGGGATCCGGCGGGGCTCGAACCCCCGGTGGGGCCAACGTCCTGACTTTC.

The J gene is TRBJ2-3, the V gene TRBV5-1; 12 bases fit TRBD2. J lost 2 bases, V lost 4 bases, and 5 bases had no gene match. Germline CDR1 is SGHRS and CDR2 is YFSETQ. The CDR3 sequence is 16 residues long. The CDR3: CASSALAGGLTDTQYF. The CDR3 DNA is TGCGCCAGCAGCGCACTAGCGGGGGGACTCACAGATACGCAGTATTTT.

On this clone: The junction departs from the called germline gene at one end, perhaps through a read error. The CDR3 spells CASRAQWDRGLPGDF. In DNA form, the CDR3 reads TGTGCCAGCAGAGCCCAATGGGACAGGGGCCTCCCCGGGGACTTC. This rearrangement joins TRBV2 to TRBJ2-7, with 10 bases fitting TRBD1. In germline, CDR1 is SNHLY, CDR2 FYNNEI. The CDR3 runs 15 residues.

In regard to this clone: The same CDR3 is also encoded by other DNA sequences in this sample. The J gene is TRBJ2-3, the V gene TRBV7-9; 10 positions agree with TRBD1. The CDR3 extends over 15 amino acids. After removal of 5 bases from V and 2 bases from J, the junction contained 4 bases not matched to a gene. Per the germline V gene, CDR1 is SEHNR and CDR2 is FQNEAQ (reference sequence). The CDR3 DNA reads TGTGCCAGCAGCCCAGGGACAGGGGACACAGATACGCAGTATTTT. This gives the protein CASSPGTGDTDTQYF. Full variable domain (outside the CDR3, taken from reference TRBV7-9 and TRBJ2-3): DTGVSQNPRHKITKRGQNVTFRCDPISEHNRLYWYRQTLGQGPEFLTYFQNEAQLEKSRLLSDRFSAERPKGSFSTLEIQRTEQGDSAMYLCASSPGTGDTDTQYFGPGTRLTVL.

This clone was picked up a small number of times. This CDR3 reads CAWSVELERNTEAFF. For the CDR3, the DNA is TGTGCCTGGAGTGTGGAGTTAGAAAGGAACACTGAAGCTTTCTTT. V and J are TRBV30 and TRBJ1-1; D is undetermined. V lost 0 bases and J lost 1, with 12 bases in between. This CDR3 is 15 amino acids long. Germline V CDR1 and CDR2: GTSNPN, SVGIG (reference sequence).

The chain employs TRBV9 and TRBJ2-7; TRBD2 is a possible D gene (5 bases). Trimming shortened V by 0 bases and J by 6 bases, and 19 bases separated the two germline ends. Per germline, CDR1 SGDLS and CDR2 YYNGEE. The CDR3 covers 16 residues. In nucleotides, the CDR3 is TGTGCCAGCAGCGTAGCGTCGACGGGAATTGTGGGCGAGCAGTACTTC. It yields the protein CASSVASTGIVGEQYF.